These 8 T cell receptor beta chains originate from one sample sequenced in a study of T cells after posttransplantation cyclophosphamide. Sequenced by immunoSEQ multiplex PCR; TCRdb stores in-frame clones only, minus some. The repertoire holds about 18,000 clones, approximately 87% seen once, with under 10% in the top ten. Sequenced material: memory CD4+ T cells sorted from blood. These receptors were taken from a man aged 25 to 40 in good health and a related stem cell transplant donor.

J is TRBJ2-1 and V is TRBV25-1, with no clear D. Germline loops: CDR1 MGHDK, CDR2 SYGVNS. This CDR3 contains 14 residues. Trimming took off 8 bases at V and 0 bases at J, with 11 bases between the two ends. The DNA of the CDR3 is TGTGCCAGCGGAGCTGGTACCTCCTACAATGAGCAGTTCTTC. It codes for CASGAGTSYNEQFF.

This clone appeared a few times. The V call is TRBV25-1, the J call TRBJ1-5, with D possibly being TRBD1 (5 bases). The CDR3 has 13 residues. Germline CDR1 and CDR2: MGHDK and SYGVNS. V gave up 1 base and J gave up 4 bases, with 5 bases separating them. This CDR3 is CASSESGNQPQHF. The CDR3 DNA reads TGTGCCAGCAGTGAATCAGGGAATCAGCCCCAGCATTTT.

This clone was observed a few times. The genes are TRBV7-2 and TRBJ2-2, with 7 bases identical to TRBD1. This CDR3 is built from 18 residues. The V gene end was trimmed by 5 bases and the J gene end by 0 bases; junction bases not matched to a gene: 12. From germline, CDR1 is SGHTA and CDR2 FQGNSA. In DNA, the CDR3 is TGTGCCAGCAGCCCCACCCCGGGGACAGCTGCGAACACCGGGGAGCTGTTTTTT. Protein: CASSPTPGTAANTGELFF. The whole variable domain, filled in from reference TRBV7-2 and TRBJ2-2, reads GAGVSQSPSNKVTEKGKDVELRCDPISGHTALYWYRQSLGQGLEFLIYFQGNSAPDKSGLPSDRFSAERTGGSVSTLTIQRTQQEDSAVYLCASSPTPGTAANTGELFFGEGSRLTVL.

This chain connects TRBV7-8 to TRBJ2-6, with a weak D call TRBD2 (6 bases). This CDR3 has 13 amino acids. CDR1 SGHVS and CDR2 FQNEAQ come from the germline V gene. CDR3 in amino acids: CATAGRGANVLTF. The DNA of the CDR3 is TGTGCAACCGCCGGGAGAGGGGCCAACGTCCTGACTTTC.

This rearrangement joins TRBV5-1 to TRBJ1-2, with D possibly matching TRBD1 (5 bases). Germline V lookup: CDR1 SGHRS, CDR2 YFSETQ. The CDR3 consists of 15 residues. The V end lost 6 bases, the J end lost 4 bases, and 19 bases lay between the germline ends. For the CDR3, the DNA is TGCGCCAGCACACGGGACTCCCAGAGGGGCTATGGCTACACCTTC. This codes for CASTRDSQRGYGYTF. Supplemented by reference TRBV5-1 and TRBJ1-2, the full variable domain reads KAGVTQTPRYLIKTRGQQVTLSCSPISGHRSVSWYQQTPGQGLQFLFEYFSETQRNKGNFPGRFSGRQFSNSRSEMNVSTLELGDSALYLCASTRDSQRGYGYTFGSGTRLTVV.

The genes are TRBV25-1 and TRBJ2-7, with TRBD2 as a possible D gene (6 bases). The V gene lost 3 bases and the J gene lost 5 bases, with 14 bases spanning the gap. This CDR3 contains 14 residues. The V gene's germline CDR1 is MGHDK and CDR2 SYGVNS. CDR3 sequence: CASSDPGGRNEQYF. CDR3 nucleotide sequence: TGTGCCAGCAGTGACCCCGGGGGTAGGAACGAGCAGTACTTC.

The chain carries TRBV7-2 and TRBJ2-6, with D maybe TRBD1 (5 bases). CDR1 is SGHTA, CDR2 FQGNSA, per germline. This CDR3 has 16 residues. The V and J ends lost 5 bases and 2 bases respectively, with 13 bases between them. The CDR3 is CASSHAGRTGANVLTF. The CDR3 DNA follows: TGTGCCAGCAGCCACGCAGGGCGGACTGGGGCCAACGTCCTGACTTTC.

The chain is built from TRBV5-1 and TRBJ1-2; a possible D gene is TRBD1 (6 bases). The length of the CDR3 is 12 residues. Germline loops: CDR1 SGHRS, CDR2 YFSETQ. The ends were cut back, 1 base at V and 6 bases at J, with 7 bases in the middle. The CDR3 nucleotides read TGCGCCAGCAGCTTGCAGGGGAATGGCTACACCTTC. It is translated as CASSLQGNGYTF.